This T cell receptor (beta chain) was sequenced during a study of OX40 agonist ivuxolimab in advanced cancers. Repertoires were generated with immunoSEQ multiplex PCR, while TCRdb's copy carries only in-frame clones and drops some. This sample has about 69,000 clones, with over 80% found just once. This CDR3 region has 15 residues. Looked up from germline, CDR1 is SGHVS and CDR2 is FQNEAQ. Trimming shortened V by 3 bases and J by 5 bases, and 16 bases separated the two germline ends. The chain joins TRBV7-8 to TRBJ2-5, with D possibly TRBD1 on 6 matching bases. This sequence was found in an adult with an advanced solid tumor such as melanoma, head and neck, liver or kidney cancer. The material sequenced was CD4+ or CD8+ T cells sorted from blood, taken in a trial of the OX40 agonist ivuxolimab. The chain's CDR3 is CASSFTGMLGETQYF. CDR3 coding DNA: TGTGCCAGCAGCTTTACAGGGATGCTGGGGGAGACCCAGTACTTC.